Following are 15 T cell receptor beta chains from one sample sequenced in a study of blood T cell repertoires in COVID-19. The assay was immunoSEQ multiplex PCR, and TCRdb's table has in-frame clones only and misses some. The repertoire has around 620,000 clones, approximately 90% of them found once; the top ten carry under 0.3%. Sequencing used peripheral blood. These receptors were obtained from a woman younger than 30 with acute or convalescent COVID-19.

This chain connects TRBV24-1 to TRBJ1-3; D gene uncertain. Germline CDR1 reads KGHDR; CDR2 reads SFDVKD. Trimming removed 0 bases from V and 4 bases from J, with 15 bases in between. The CDR3 covers 17 residues. DNA for the CDR3: TGTGCCACCAGTGATTTGCCGGGAACCCCCTTCGGAAACACCATATATTTT. It specifies CATSDLPGTPFGNTIYF.

The rearrangement joins TRBV9 to TRBJ1-2; D uncertain. V lost 2 bases and J lost 8, with 10 bases in between. The CDR3 is 12 amino acids. Germline V lookup: CDR1 SGDLS, CDR2 YYNGEE. The CDR3 reads CASSVSAGGYTF. In DNA form, the CDR3 reads TGTGCCAGCAGCGTTTCAGCGGGGGGCTACACCTTC. The complete variable domain, with remaining parts taken from reference TRBV9 and TRBJ1-2, reads DSGVTQTPKHLITATGQRVTLRCSPRSGDLSVYWYQQSLDQGLQFLIQYYNGEERAKGNILERFSAQQFPDLHSELNLSSLELGDSALYFCASSVSAGGYTFGSGTRLTVV.

This clone showed up just a few times. This rearrangement joins TRBV7-2 to TRBJ1-2, with TRBD1 identical over 7 bases. The J segment lost 5 bases and the V segment lost 4 bases, leaving 10 bases of the junction unmatched. The CDR3 is made up of 15 amino acids. In germline, CDR1 is SGHTA, CDR2 FQGNSA. CDR3 DNA sequence: TGTGCCAGCAGCTACCGGACAGGAGAACCTTATGGCTACACCTTC. It is translated as CASSYRTGEPYGYTF.

The CDR3, as DNA: TGTGCCAGCAGTGTCCTAGGGAGTACTAATGAAAAACTGTTTTTT. It codes for CASSVLGSTNEKLFF. The genes are TRBV27 and TRBJ1-4; D gene uncertain. The CDR3 extends over 15 amino acids. The V end lost 5 bases, the J end lost 2 bases, and 12 bases lay between the germline ends. Germline-derived CDR1 and CDR2 are MNHEY and SMNVEV (reference sequence).

The chain links TRBV27 to TRBJ2-7, with D maybe TRBD1 (5 bases). The V end was cut by 1 base, the J end by 3 bases, with 10 bases between. The CDR3 spans 14 residues. Per germline, CDR1 MNHEY and CDR2 SMNVEV (reference sequence). CDR3 in DNA: TGTGCCAGCAGTTTATATGGCAGGGACTACGAGCAGTACTTC. This gives the protein CASSLYGRDYEQYF.

The chain uses TRBV6-5 and TRBJ2-7, with 7 bases lining up with TRBD1. CDR3 length equals 14 residues. V was pared by 2 bases and J by 3 bases, with 4 bases of the junction left unmatched. Germline lookup yields CDR1 MNHEY and CDR2 SVGAGI. CDR3 in amino acids: CASSYTRQGYEQYF. CDR3 bases: TGTGCCAGCAGTTACACACGACAGGGCTACGAGCAGTACTTC.

The chain carries TRBV27 and TRBJ2-2, with TRBD2 matching over 8 bases. V lost 4 bases and J lost 7; bases outside the gene matches: 11. The CDR3 runs to 16 residues. CDR1 and CDR2 from the germline V gene are MNHEY and SMNVEV (reference sequence). CDR3: CASSSPGGGLGGELFF. The CDR3 region has the DNA TGTGCCAGCAGTTCCCCCGGCGGGGGGCTAGGCGGGGAGCTGTTTTTT.

The rearrangement links TRBV11-2 to TRBJ2-5, with TRBD1 matching over 8 bases. The germline V gene has CDR1 SGHAT and CDR2 FQNNGV. The V and J ends lost 0 bases and 2 bases, in that order; junction bases with no gene match: 5. The CDR3 is 16 amino acids. The CDR3 DNA reads as TGTGCCAGCAGCTTAGACCGCAGGGGGCGGCAAGAGACCCAGTACTTC. Protein sequence: CASSLDRRGRQETQYF.

Only one count was recorded for this clone. The chain combines TRBV6-5 with TRBJ1-5, with D maybe TRBD1 (5 bases). Trimming cost V 6 bases and J 6 bases, with 12 bases left between them. Germline V gene data show CDR1 as MNHEY and CDR2 as SVGAGI. This CDR3 is 13 amino acids long. As DNA, the CDR3 is TGTGCCAGCAGCCTGACAGAAAGTCAGCCCCAGCATTTT. This sequence encodes CASSLTESQPQHF.

This chain links TRBV19 with TRBJ2-2; 7 bases are shared with TRBD1. The CDR3 is 14 residues long. V dropped 5 bases and J dropped 4; count of bases not matched to a gene: 4. The V gene's germline CDR1 is LNHDA and CDR2 SQIVND (reference sequence). The CDR3 protein is CASSLQGITGELFF. The CDR3 DNA sequence: TGTGCCAGTAGTCTACAGGGGATCACCGGGGAGCTGTTTTTT.

The chain combines TRBV24-1 with TRBJ1-5; weak D call: TRBD1 (6 bases). The CDR3 covers 22 residues. Germline CDR1 is KGHDR and CDR2 is SFDVKD. Between the trimmed V and J ends, which lost 5 bases and 2 bases, there was a span of 33 bases. The CDR3 reads CATSGCEFWFDRRKGGNQPQHF. CDR3 in DNA: TGTGCCACCAGTGGGTGCGAGTTTTGGTTTGACAGGCGGAAAGGGGGCAATCAGCCCCAGCATTTT.

In nucleotides, the CDR3 is TGTGCCAGCAGCGACGGACTGTTCTACGAGCAGTACTTC. Residues: CASSDGLFYEQYF. The rearrangement joins TRBV5-5 to TRBJ2-7, with D possibly being TRBD2 (5 bases). In germline, CDR1 is SGHKS, CDR2 YYEKEE (reference sequence). The CDR3 covers 13 residues. Trimming took off 4 bases at V and 3 bases at J, with 11 bases between the two ends.

The chain combines TRBV7-6 with TRBJ2-2; D is perhaps TRBD2 (6 bases). The ends were cut back, 5 bases at V and 5 bases at J, with 18 bases in the middle. The CDR3 has 16 amino acids. CDR1 and CDR2 from the germline V gene are SGHVS and FNYEAQ. The CDR3 loop reads CASSARDSILTGELFF. In DNA form, the CDR3 reads TGTGCCAGCAGCGCCCGGGACTCCATATTAACCGGGGAGCTGTTTTTT.

This chain uses TRBV29-1 with TRBJ2-2; 7 bases align to TRBD1. The V gene end was trimmed by 4 bases and the J gene end by 2 bases; junction bases not matched to a gene: 4. CDR1 is SQVTM, CDR2 ANQGSEA, per germline. The CDR3 extends over 14 amino acids. The CDR3 DNA reads TGCAGCGTTGCTGGGACAGAAAACACCGGGGAGCTGTTTTTT. This gives the protein CSVAGTENTGELFF.

The chain carries TRBV12-3 or TRBV12-4 and TRBJ2-3, with a tentative D call TRBD1 (5 bases). The CDR3 has 13 amino acids. Trimming pared 6 bases from V and 0 bases from J, leaving 7 bases between. CDR3 nucleotides: TGTGCCAGCAGGGACACTAGCACAGATACGCAGTATTTT. Translation gives CASRDTSTDTQYF.